This TCR beta chain was recorded in a study of cytomegalovirus exposure and HLA in healthy donors. Overall study results and limits: Further analysis, carried out later, found HLA-associated TCR beta chains more clonally expanded than equally common other chains. After further analysis at a later stage, 17,000 or so TCR beta sequences were associated with HLA alleles at 0.05 false discovery rate. In vitro testing confirmed a few CMV-associated chains as specific for CMV antigens.

PCR primers comprised 60 Vbeta and 13 Jbeta primers. Profiling relied on immunoSEQ multiplex PCR, and the TCRdb table lists in-frame clones only, not all of them. The sample records around 130,000 clones, roughly 88% being singletons. Concerning this clone: Its cognate antigen is unknown.

The CDR3 runs to 14 residues. The V gene's germline CDR1 is SGHTA and CDR2 FQGTGA. Between the trimmed V and J ends, which lost 2 bases and 4 bases, there was a span of 9 bases. The sequence was obtained from a woman aged 18-30 years in good health and CMV-seropositive. The chain couples TRBV7-3 to TRBJ2-1; D is ambiguous. Input material: PBMCs. CDR3 sequence (DNA): TGTGCCAGCAGCTTACTTGGCTTATACAATGAGCAGTTCTTC. Its protein product is CASSLLGLYNEQFF.